This T cell receptor (beta chain) was sequenced for a study of OX40 agonist ivuxolimab in advanced cancers. Study-level information: Patients enrolled in dose escalation were diagnosed with hepatocellular carcinoma, melanoma, renal cell or head and neck cancer.

This table comes from immunoSEQ multiplex PCR, and its TCRdb copy is limited to in-frame clones, with some not included. The data contain tens of thousands of clones, about 85% of them seen just once; the ten biggest clones take up approximately 25%. In germline, CDR1 is MDHEN, CDR2 SYDVKM. This CDR3 comprises 14 residues. V lost 3 bases, J lost 5 bases, and 7 bases stayed unmatched. V gene TRBV28 combines with J gene TRBJ2-7; 7 bases agree with TRBD1. Sequenced here: CD4+ or CD8+ T cells sorted from blood, sampled in a trial of the OX40 agonist ivuxolimab. The receptor was derived from an adult with an advanced solid tumor such as melanoma, head and neck, liver or kidney cancer. CDR3 residues: CASSLHRGIHEQYF. As DNA, the CDR3 is TGTGCCAGCAGTTTGCACAGGGGCATCCACGAGCAGTACTTC.